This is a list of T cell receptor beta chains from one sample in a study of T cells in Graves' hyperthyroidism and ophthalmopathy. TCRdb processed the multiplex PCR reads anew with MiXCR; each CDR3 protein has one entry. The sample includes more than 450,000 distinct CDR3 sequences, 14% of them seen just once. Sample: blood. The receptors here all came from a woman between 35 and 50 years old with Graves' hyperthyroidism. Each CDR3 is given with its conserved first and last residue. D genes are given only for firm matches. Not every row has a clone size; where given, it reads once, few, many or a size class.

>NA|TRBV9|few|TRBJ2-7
TGTGCCAGCAGCGTAGCTGTAGCATCCTACGAGCAGTACTTC
CASSVAVASYEQYF
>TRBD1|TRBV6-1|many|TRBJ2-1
TGTGCCAGCCGAGACAGGGGTCACTACAATGAGCAGTTCTTC
CASRDRGHYNEQFF
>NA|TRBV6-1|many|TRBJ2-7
TGTGCCAGCAGTAACCCCAGGTTCCCCGAGCAGTACTTC
CASSNPRFPEQYF
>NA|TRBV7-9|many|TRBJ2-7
TGTGCCAGCAGCTTAGCGTGGATGACAGGCTCCACACAACTGGTTTACGAGCAGTACTTC
CASSLAWMTGSTQLVYEQYF
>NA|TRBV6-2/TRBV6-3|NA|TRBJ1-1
TGTGCCCTCACCGGGACACAAAACACTGAAGCTTTCTTT
CALTGTQNTEAFF
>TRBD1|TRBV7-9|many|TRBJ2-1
TGTGCCAGCAGCCCACAGGGGGGCGATGAGCAGTTCTTC
CASSPQGGDEQFF
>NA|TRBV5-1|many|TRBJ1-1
TGCGCCAGCAGCCCAGTCACAGGGAACACTGAAGCTTTCTTT
CASSPVTGNTEAFF
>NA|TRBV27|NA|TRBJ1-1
TGTGCCAGCAGGATACAGTTGAACACTGAAGCTTTCTTT
CASRIQLNTEAFF
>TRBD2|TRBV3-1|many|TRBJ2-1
TGTGCCAGCAGCCCCCCCCGCGCGGGAGGGCCGGGTGAGCAGTTCTTC
CASSPPRAGGPGEQFF
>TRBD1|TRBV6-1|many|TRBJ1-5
TGTGCCAGCGGAACGACAGGGAATGGCAATCAGCCCCAGCATTTT
CASGTTGNGNQPQHF
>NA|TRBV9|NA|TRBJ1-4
TGTGCCAGCAGCGCCACAGCCTCTGGAAAACTGTTTTTT
CASSATASGKLFF
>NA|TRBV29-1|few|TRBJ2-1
TGCAGCGTTGAGCCCCTGGGGGAGAATGAGCAGTTCTTC
CSVEPLGENEQFF
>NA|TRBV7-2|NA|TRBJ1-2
TGTGCCAGCAGCTTAGACGTAGGCCTGACCCTCTATGGCTACACCTTC
CASSLDVGLTLYGYTF
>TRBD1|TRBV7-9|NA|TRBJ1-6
TGTGCCAGCAGTTCAGGACAGGGCTCTTCACCCCTCCACTTT
CASSSGQGSSPLHF
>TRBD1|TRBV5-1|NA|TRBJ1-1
TGCGCCGGCAGCTTGGATGCTGGGACAGCTTTTGAAGCTTTCTTT
CAGSLDAGTAFEAFF
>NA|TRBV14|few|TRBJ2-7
TGTGCCAGCAGCCAAGATTGGAGTAAGGGGGAGCAGTACTTC
CASSQDWSKGEQYF
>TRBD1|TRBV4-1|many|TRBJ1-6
TGCGCCAGCAGCCAGGTTGGACAGGAAGGTTCACCCCTCCACTTT
CASSQVGQEGSPLHF
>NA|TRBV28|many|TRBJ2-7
TGTGCCAGCAGTTTTAGGCGGCCGCCCCACGAGCAGTACTTC
CASSFRRPPHEQYF
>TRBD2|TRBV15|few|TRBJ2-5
TGTGCCACCAGCAGAGGGACTAGCCGAGAGACCCAGTACTTC
CATSRGTSRETQYF
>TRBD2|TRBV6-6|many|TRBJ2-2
TGTGCCAGCAGTTACTCTGTAGCGGGAGTACGGGCCGGGGAGCTGTTTTTT
CASSYSVAGVRAGELFF
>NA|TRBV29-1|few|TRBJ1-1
TGCAGCGTTGAGGGGGGTCGCACTGAAGCTTTCTTT
CSVEGGRTEAFF
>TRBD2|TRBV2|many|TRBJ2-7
TGTGCCAGCAGTGGGACGCTAGCGGGAGTAAGTTACGAGCAGTACTTC
CASSGTLAGVSYEQYF
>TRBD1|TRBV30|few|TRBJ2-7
TGTGCCTGGAGCTTACCGGGACAGGGGAAAAACGAGCAGTACTTC
CAWSLPGQGKNEQYF
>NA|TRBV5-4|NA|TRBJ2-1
TGTGCCGGCAGCTTAGATAGCGGTGAGCAGTTCTTC
CAGSLDSGEQFF
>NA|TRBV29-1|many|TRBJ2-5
TGCAGCGTTGCGAATTCTAACCAAGAGACCCAGTACTTC
CSVANSNQETQYF
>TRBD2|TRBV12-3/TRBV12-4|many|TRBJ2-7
TGTGCCAGCAGTACGACCCCCGGGACTAGCGGACACTACGAGCAGTACTTC
CASSTTPGTSGHYEQYF
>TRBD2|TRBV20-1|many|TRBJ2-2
TGCAGTGCTGAAGCCGGGACTAGCAACACCGGGGAGCTGTTTTTT
CSAEAGTSNTGELFF
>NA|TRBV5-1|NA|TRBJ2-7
TGCGCCAGCAGCTTGGCAGATCAGGCGCGCTTCGAGCAGTACTTC
CASSLADQARFEQYF
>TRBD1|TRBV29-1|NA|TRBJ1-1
TGCAGCGTTGAACCGGGACAGGGTTTACGGGCTTTCTTT
CSVEPGQGLRAFF
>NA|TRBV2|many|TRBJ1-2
TGTGCCAGCCTCCGAGAGAGGCAGTTTTACTATGGCTACACCTTC
CASLRERQFYYGYTF
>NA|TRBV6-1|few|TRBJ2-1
TGTGCCAGCAGTGGCGGCAGGGAGGAATCCTACAATGAGCAGTTCTTC
CASSGGREESYNEQFF
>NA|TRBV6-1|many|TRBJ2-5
TGTGCCAGCAGTGAATCGGAGGTCCAAGAGACCCAGTACTTC
CASSESEVQETQYF
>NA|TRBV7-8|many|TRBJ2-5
TGTGCCAGCAGCCAAAACGGAGGGCGGGAGACCCAGTACTTC
CASSQNGGRETQYF
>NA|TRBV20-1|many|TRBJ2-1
TGCAGTGCTATTCCCCCTTCGGGAGCGAGTAAGGATGAGCAGTTCTTC
CSAIPPSGASKDEQFF
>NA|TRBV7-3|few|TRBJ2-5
TGTGCCAGCAGCTTATTCTCGCGGGCGGTACAAGAGACCCAGTACTTC
CASSLFSRAVQETQYF
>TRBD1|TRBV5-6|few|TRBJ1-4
TGTGCCAGCAGCAGATACCGGGACAGTGATGAAAAACTGTTTTTT
CASSRYRDSDEKLFF
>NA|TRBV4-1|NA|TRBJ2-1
TGCGCCAGCAGCCAAGGAGGGGACTACAATGAGCAGTTCTTC
CASSQGGDYNEQFF
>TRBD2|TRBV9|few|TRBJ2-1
TGTGCCAGCCAGCGGGACCCCCTCTACAATGAGCAGTTCTTC
CASQRDPLYNEQFF
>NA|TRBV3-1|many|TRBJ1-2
TGTGCCAGCAGCCCAGGGGAAAGGGCGGCTGGCTACACCTTC
CASSPGERAAGYTF
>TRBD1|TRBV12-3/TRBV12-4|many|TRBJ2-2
TGTGCCAGCACTGAGCCCGTGACAGGGGTGACCGGGGAGCTGTTTTTT
CASTEPVTGVTGELFF
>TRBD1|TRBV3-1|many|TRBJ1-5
TGTGCCAGCAGCCCCTGGACAGGGGGCCTACTACAGCCCCAGCATTTT
CASSPWTGGLLQPQHF
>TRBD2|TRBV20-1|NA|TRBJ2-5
TGCAGTGCTTTCGGCGGGACTAGCGCATTGAAAGAGACCCAGTACTTC
CSAFGGTSALKETQYF
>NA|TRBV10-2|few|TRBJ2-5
TGCGCCAGCAGTGAGTCAATATATGGGGGGCAAGAGACCCAGTACTTC
CASSESIYGGQETQYF
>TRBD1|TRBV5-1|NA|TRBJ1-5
TGCGCCAGCAGCTTCGGCGGGACAGACAATCAGCCCCAGCATTTT
CASSFGGTDNQPQHF
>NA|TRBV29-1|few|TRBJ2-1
TGCAGCGTTGTGGCCCTCTCCTACAATGAGCAGTTCTTC
CSVVALSYNEQFF